The 28 T cell receptor beta chains below were found in one sample sequenced in a study of blood T cells in healthy people across ages. It was with a sample-barcoded 5' primer and a J-beta primer mix that a second PCR of roughly 7 to 12 cycles was run. TCRdb re-called the 5' RACE reads with MiXCR, one entry per CDR3 protein. This sample has around 750,000 distinct CDR3 sequences, with approximately 55% found just once. Sequencing was performed on blood. The receptors derive from an elderly man in good health.

The J gene is TRBJ2-5, the V gene TRBV27, with 13 bases lining up with TRBD2. The DNA end is a closer match to TRBJ2-7, so the J assignment may be wrong. Germline V lookup: CDR1 MNHEY, CDR2 SMNVEV (reference sequence). This CDR3 has 16 residues. CDR3 sequence: CASSSRLAGGSYEQYF. The CDR3 region has the DNA TGTGCCAGCAGTTCAAGACTAGCGGGAGGCTCCTACGAGCAGTACTTC.

Only a few counts were recorded for this clonotype. The rearrangement links TRBV7-9 to TRBJ2-3; 9 bases fit TRBD1. Trimming at V came to 1 base and at J to 14 bases, leaving 16 bases not matched to a gene. CDR1 and CDR2 from the germline V gene are SEHNR and FQNEAQ (reference sequence). The CDR3 totals 16 residues. CDR3 sequence: CASSLERTGAGRYAYF. The DNA for the CDR3 is TGTGCCAGCAGCTTAGAGCGGACAGGGGCTGGGAGATACGCGTATTTT.

V usage is TRBV6-6 and J usage is TRBJ2-1, with TRBD2 as a possible D gene (6 bases). Germline V gene sequence: CDR1 MNHNY, CDR2 SVGAGI (reference sequence). The CDR3 is 17 amino acids. Trimming cost V 4 bases and J 4 bases, with 20 bases left between them. For the CDR3, the DNA is TGTGCCAGCAGTTCCCCGGGGGTAAGCGCCTTGTACAATGAGCAGTTCTTC. Residues: CASSSPGVSALYNEQFF.

CDR3 DNA: TGTGCCAGCAGTTTAGACGCGAGCGGTGGGAACTATGGCTACACCTTC. This gives the protein CASSLDASGGNYGYTF. The chain joins TRBV12-3 or TRBV12-4 to TRBJ1-2; D unclear. The CDR3 spans 16 residues. V was pared by 1 base and J by 2 bases, with 14 bases between.

In DNA form, the CDR3 reads TGTGCCAGCAGCCCAGGGACAGGGTATGGGACTGAAGCTTTCTTT. It is translated as CASSPGTGYGTEAFF. The chain couples TRBV9 to TRBJ1-1; TRBD1 matches 9 bases. CDR3 length equals 15 residues. After removal of 4 bases from V and 5 bases from J, the junction contained 9 bases not matched to a gene. The germline V gene has CDR1 SGDLS and CDR2 YYNGEE. The full variable domain, in which reference TRBV9 and TRBJ1-1 provide the parts outside the CDR3, is DSGVTQTPKHLITATGQRVTLRCSPRSGDLSVYWYQQSLDQGLQFLIQYYNGEERAKGNILERFSAQQFPDLHSELNLSSLELGDSALYFCASSPGTGYGTEAFFGQGTRLTVV.

The V call is TRBV5-1, the J call TRBJ2-1; D perhaps matches TRBD1 (8 bases). CDR1 is SGHRS, CDR2 YFSETQ, per germline. CDR3 size: 14 residues. Trimming removed 2 bases from V and 6 bases from J, with 12 bases in between. CDR3 DNA: TGCGCCAGCAGCTTTACAGGGGGGGTCAATGAGCAGTTCTTC. This gives the protein CASSFTGGVNEQFF.

V is TRBV7-2 and J is TRBJ2-3; unclear D gene. This CDR3 comprises 14 residues. Trimming removed 1 base at V and 3 bases at J, with 8 bases between. Germline V CDR1 and CDR2: SGHTA, FQGNSA. The CDR3 coding sequence is TGTGCCAGCAGCTTAGGACCCCCTACAGATACGCAGTATTTT. Protein: CASSLGPPTDTQYF.

This chain uses TRBV28 with TRBJ2-2; 8 nucleotides match TRBD2. The V gene's germline CDR1 is MDHEN and CDR2 SYDVKM. After removal of 4 bases from V and 5 bases from J, the junction contained 9 bases not matched to a gene. This CDR3 is built from 16 residues. CDR3 DNA: TGTGCCAGCAGTTCATCCGGGAGGGCCGAAACCGGGGAGCTGTTTTTT. Protein product: CASSSSGRAETGELFF. The variable domain in full, with the rest retrieved from reference TRBV28 and TRBJ2-2, is DVKVTQSSRYLVKRTGEKVFLECVQDMDHENMFWYRQDPGLGLRLIYFSYDVKMKEKGDIPEGYSVSREKKERFSLILESASTNQTSMYLCASSSSGRAETGELFFGEGSRLTVL.

The chain uses TRBV3-1 and TRBJ2-7; D gene uncertain. Germline CDR1 and CDR2: LGHDT and YNNKEL (reference sequence). CDR3 length: 15 residues. V was clipped by 1 base and J by 3 bases, with 13 bases between them. The CDR3 loop is CASSQGQKAYYEQYF. The CDR3 region has the DNA TGTGCCAGCAGCCAAGGCCAGAAGGCCTACTACGAGCAGTACTTC.

The CDR3 region has the DNA TGCGCCAGCAGCCAAGAAGTTCGGCGGGAGGTTGGGGAAAACATTCAGTACTTC. Encoded protein: CASSQEVRREVGENIQYF. This chain links TRBV4-1 with TRBJ2-4; 8 positions match TRBD2. Germline V gives CDR1 MGHRA, CDR2 YSYEKL. The CDR3 extends over 18 amino acids. V lost 0 bases to trimming and J lost 5 bases; unmatched junction nucleotides: 12.

The chain uses TRBV7-2 and TRBJ1-4; D may be TRBD1 (5 bases). The CDR3 length is 14 residues. The V gene's germline CDR1 is SGHTA and CDR2 FQGNSA. V dropped 8 bases and J dropped 13 bases, with 23 bases sitting between them. This CDR3 reads CASGQGVGAGRLFF. CDR3 nucleotides: TGTGCCAGCGGACAAGGAGTCGGGGCTGGTCGACTGTTTTTT.

This sequence joins TRBV3-1 and TRBJ1-4; 12 positions match TRBD1. With V trimmed by 4 bases and J by 7 bases, 4 bases remained unmatched. CDR3 length: 15 residues. Germline values: CDR1 LGHDT, CDR2 YNNKEL (reference sequence). The CDR3 protein is CASSPGTGGVEKLFF. The CDR3 region has the DNA TGTGCCAGCAGCCCTGGGACAGGGGGCGTTGAAAAACTGTTTTTT.

The genes are TRBV6-5 and TRBJ1-2; D unresolved. The germline gives CDR1 MNHEY, CDR2 SVGAGI. Trimming left V 7 bases short and J 4 bases short, with 16 bases between. CDR3 length: 14 residues. As DNA, the CDR3 is TGTGCCAGCAAATTAGGCGGCCGAGTCTATGGCTACACCTTC. Amino acid sequence: CASKLGGRVYGYTF.

V gene TRBV24-1 combines with J gene TRBJ2-5; TRBD1 is a possible D gene (5 bases). This CDR3 contains 15 residues. Germline V gene data show CDR1 as KGHDR and CDR2 as SFDVKD. With 2 bases removed from V and 1 base from J, the gap between germline ends came to 10 bases. DNA of the CDR3: TGTGCCACCAGTGATTCAGAGACAGTCCAAGAGACCCAGTACTTC. Its translation is CATSDSETVQETQYF.

Note on this clonotype: At one boundary the junction diverges from the germline segment, which might be a read error. CDR3 DNA sequence: TGTGCCACCAGTGAGTCTAGCGGGAGATACAATGAGCAGTTGTTC. Translation gives CATSESSGRYNEQLF. V gene TRBV24-1 combines with J gene TRBJ2-1; 10 nucleotides line up with TRBD2. Per the germline V gene, CDR1 is KGHDR and CDR2 is SFDVKD. The CDR3 is 15 amino acids.

This clonotype was recorded a few times. V usage is TRBV6-5 and J usage is TRBJ2-1, with D perhaps matching TRBD2 (5 bases). The CDR3 has 15 residues. Per the germline V gene, CDR1 is MNHEY and CDR2 is SVGAGI. V shed 6 bases and J shed 4 bases, with 16 bases lying between them. CDR3 DNA sequence: TGTGCCAGCAGCTGGACTGGCGCCAGTTACAATGAGCAGTTCTTC. This sequence encodes CASSWTGASYNEQFF.

Only a few counts were recorded for this clonotype. The chain is built from TRBV3-1 and TRBJ2-5; D call uncertain. V lost 4 bases and J 1 base, leaving 19 bases between the germline ends. Germline assignment: CDR1 LGHDT and CDR2 YNNKEL (reference sequence). This CDR3 comprises 17 residues. The CDR3 nucleotides are TGTGCCAGCAGCCGTGGTTCGACCCGAGGAGCCCAAGAGACCCAGTACTTC. Residues: CASSRGSTRGAQETQYF.

This clonotype was found a few times. The chain carries TRBV5-1 and TRBJ2-1, with TRBD2 as a possible D gene (7 bases). CDR1 is SGHRS, CDR2 YFSETQ, per germline. The CDR3 spans 16 residues. The ends were cut back, 0 bases at V and 2 bases at J, with 12 bases in the middle. The CDR3 region has the DNA TGCGCCAGCAGCTTGGTCGAGGGGGGGGCCTACAATGAGCAGTTCTTC. Protein: CASSLVEGGAYNEQFF.

This rearrangement joins TRBV3-1 to TRBJ2-1; no firm D call. Germline values: CDR1 LGHDT, CDR2 YNNKEL (reference sequence). CDR3 size: 15 residues. Trimming removed 0 bases from V and 3 bases from J, with 9 bases in between. The CDR3 DNA reads as TGTGCCAGCAGCCAAGATCAGGTCAACTACAATGAGCAGTTCTTC. Amino acid sequence: CASSQDQVNYNEQFF.

V usage is TRBV20-1 and J usage is TRBJ2-5; D is possibly TRBD2 (5 bases). Between the trimmed V and J ends, which lost 4 bases and 2 bases, there was a span of 23 bases. This CDR3 is 17 amino acids long. The germline V gene has CDR1 DFQATT and CDR2 SNEGSKA (reference sequence). The CDR3 region has the DNA TGCAGTGCTACCCCACCACGGGAAGGGATCAATCAAGAGACCCAGTACTTC. Amino acids: CSATPPREGINQETQYF.

The chain couples TRBV12-5 to TRBJ2-4, with 8 bases that match TRBD1. The DNA end lines up better with TRBJ2-7; the J call may be wrong. The CDR3 length is 14 residues. The germline V gene has CDR1 LGHNT and CDR2 FRNRAP. The CDR3 reads CASGSGTGAYEQYF. The CDR3 DNA is TGTGCTAGTGGATCCGGGACAGGCGCCTACGAGCAGTACTTC.

CDR3 region: CASRQSLTGELFF. The CDR3 nucleotides read TGTGCCAGCAGGCAGTCCCTCACCGGGGAGCTGTTTTTT. The chain employs TRBV6-1 and TRBJ2-2, with D hard to call. V was clipped by 6 bases and J by 4 bases, with 9 bases between them. Germline V gene data show CDR1 as MNHNS and CDR2 as SASEGT. CDR3 length equals 13 residues.

For the CDR3, the DNA is TGTGCCACCAGTGACCAGACAGGCTGGTATGGCTACACCTTC. As protein: CATSDQTGWYGYTF. This sequence joins TRBV24-1 and TRBJ1-2; D is perhaps TRBD1 (6 bases). The V end lost 4 bases, the J end lost 5 bases, and 13 bases lay between the germline ends. The CDR3 length is 14 residues. Germline V lookup: CDR1 KGHDR, CDR2 SFDVKD.

There are a few counts of this clonotype. V and J are TRBV10-3 and TRBJ2-7; 11 nucleotides line up with TRBD1. V shed 6 bases, J shed 6 bases, and the junction held 7 bases outside the gene matches. The CDR3 is 14 amino acids. Per the germline V gene, CDR1 is ENHRY and CDR2 is SYGVKD. The CDR3 DNA follows: TGTGCCATCAGGGAAGGACAGGGGGCCTCCGAGCAGTACTTC. Amino acid sequence: CAIREGQGASEQYF.

This chain uses TRBV27 with TRBJ1-2; D remains ambiguous. V dropped 5 bases and J dropped 8 bases, with 18 bases sitting between them. This CDR3 has 14 amino acids. Germline V lookup: CDR1 MNHEY, CDR2 SMNVEV (reference sequence). Here the CDR3 reads CASSAIGRDLGYTF. CDR3 in DNA: TGTGCCAGCAGTGCGATAGGGCGCGATTTAGGCTACACCTTC.

This clonotype was recorded a few times. V and J are TRBV25-1 and TRBJ1-5; D is uncertain. V was pared by 5 bases and J by 3 bases, with 14 bases between. From germline, CDR1 is MGHDK and CDR2 SYGVNS. The CDR3 has 15 residues. CDR3 bases: TGTGCCAGCAGTAGCCGGGTCTCCGACAATCAGCCCCAGCATTTT. Protein product: CASSSRVSDNQPQHF.

This clonotype was seen only a few times. The chain employs TRBV29-1 and TRBJ2-7; 10 positions match TRBD2. Germline V gene sequence: CDR1 SQVTM, CDR2 ANQGSEA. Trimming cost V 6 bases and J 2 bases; bases outside gene matches: 7. The CDR3 is made up of 14 amino acids. CDR3 nucleotides: TGCAGCGTCCAAAGGGGACTAGCGACCTACGAGCAGTACTTC. This sequence encodes CSVQRGLATYEQYF.

The rearrangement uses TRBV5-1 and TRBJ1-1, with D possibly TRBD1 on 5 matching bases. The CDR3 has 14 residues. V was cut by 0 bases and J by 6 bases, with 12 bases left in between. CDR1 and CDR2 from the germline V gene are SGHRS and YFSETQ. The CDR3 reads CASSLEGARSEAFF. The CDR3 DNA follows: TGCGCCAGCAGCTTGGAAGGGGCTAGATCTGAAGCTTTCTTT.